Shown below are 14 T cell receptor beta chains from a single sample sequenced in a study of T cells after yellow fever vaccination. TCRdb reanalysed the 5' RACE reads using MiXCR and keeps one entry per CDR3 protein. The sample lists around 500,000 distinct CDR3 sequences, 21% seen once, with about 16% in the top ten. The specimen comprised PBMCs, sampled 21 days after the first yellow fever vaccination. These receptors all stem from a man aged 18 to 35 who received the YFV17D yellow fever vaccine.

Many counts were recorded for this clonotype. The chain couples TRBV12-3 or TRBV12-4 to TRBJ2-7; no reliable D call. The ends were cut back, 1 base at V and 0 bases at J, with 16 bases in the middle. The CDR3 contains 17 residues. CDR3 amino acids: CASSLDFVGLSSYEQYF. CDR3 nucleotide sequence: TGTGCCAGCAGTTTAGACTTCGTAGGGCTGAGCTCCTACGAGCAGTACTTC.

The rearrangement uses TRBV10-3 and TRBJ1-5; D perhaps matches TRBD1 (5 bases). Trimming took 0 bases from V and 6 from J, leaving 12 bases between them. CDR1 is ENHRY and CDR2 is SYGVKD in the germline V gene. This CDR3 comprises 15 residues. The CDR3 DNA reads TGTGCCATCAGTGAGTCATGGGGGAAAAGTCAGCCCCAGCATTTT. Amino acids: CAISESWGKSQPQHF.

V usage is TRBV20-1 and J usage is TRBJ1-6; unclear D gene. The V end lost 0 bases, the J end lost 4 bases, and 7 bases lay between the germline ends. Germline CDR1 is DFQATT and CDR2 is SNEGSKA (reference sequence). The CDR3 has 14 residues. The CDR3 reads CSARDMEYNSPLHF. The CDR3 coding sequence is TGCAGTGCTAGAGATATGGAGTATAATTCACCCCTCCACTTT.

This clonotype was counted between two and nine times. The chain couples TRBV7-2 to TRBJ2-7; a weak D match, TRBD1 (6 bases). Trimming left V 4 bases short and J 0 bases short, with 16 bases between. This CDR3 comprises 16 residues. CDR1 SGHTA and CDR2 FQGNSA come from the germline V gene. The CDR3 is CASSSINRESSYEQYF. CDR3 bases: TGTGCCAGCAGCTCCATCAACAGGGAGAGCTCCTACGAGCAGTACTTC.

This chain joins TRBV3-1 and TRBJ2-7, with D unresolved. There are 13 residues in the CDR3. Germline V gene lookup returns CDR1 LGHDT and CDR2 YNNKEL (reference sequence). Trimming left V 2 bases short and J 4 bases short, with 9 bases between. CDR3 sequence reads: CASSQRVRYEQYF. The CDR3 DNA sequence: TGTGCCAGCAGCCAAAGGGTTCGATACGAGCAGTACTTC.

In this sample, this clonotype turned up a few times. The chain employs TRBV7-2 and TRBJ1-2, with 8 nucleotides matching TRBD1. From germline, CDR1 is SGHTA and CDR2 FQGNSA. Trimming removed 4 bases from V and 6 bases from J; junction bases left unmatched: 4. The CDR3 has 13 amino acids. This CDR3 reads CASSSGGADGYTF. In nucleotides, the CDR3 is TGTGCCAGCAGCTCAGGGGGCGCGGATGGCTACACCTTC.

This clonotype has a handful of counts. Written as DNA, the CDR3 is TGTGCCAGCAGCCAAGATGTGGTTAGCGGGGGGATTCACACAGATACGCAGTATTTT. Its translation is CASSQDVVSGGIHTDTQYF. The J gene is TRBJ2-3, the V gene TRBV4-2, with 10 bases fitting TRBD2. Per the germline V gene, CDR1 is LGHNA and CDR2 is YNFKEQ. The CDR3 length is 19 residues. Trimming removed 0 bases from V and 2 bases from J; junction bases left unmatched: 11.

The rearrangement uses TRBV6-2 or TRBV6-3 and TRBJ2-1; 10 bases match TRBD1. This CDR3 has 17 residues. The V gene end was trimmed by 2 bases and the J gene end by 1 base; junction bases not matched to a gene: 5. Germline V gene lookup returns CDR1 MNHEY and CDR2 SVGEGT. CDR3 residues: CASSYGGDRGSYNEQFF. In DNA form, the CDR3 reads TGTGCCAGCAGTTACGGGGGGGACAGGGGTTCCTACAATGAGCAGTTCTTC.

This clonotype has a handful of counts. The genes are TRBV20-1 and TRBJ1-5; D ambiguous. The CDR3 has 14 amino acids. V dropped 1 base and J dropped 6 bases, with 13 bases sitting between them. CDR1 and CDR2 (germline): DFQATT, SNEGSKA (reference sequence). CDR3 loop: CSARGGGGIQPQHF. The CDR3, as DNA: TGCAGTGCTAGAGGGGGAGGAGGGATTCAGCCCCAGCATTTT.

This clonotype was detected a few times. The V gene is TRBV4-3, the J gene TRBJ2-6; D ambiguous. Germline CDR1 and CDR2: LGHNA and YSLEER. V dropped 2 bases and J dropped 0 bases, with 8 bases sitting between them. The CDR3 runs 16 residues. The DNA of the CDR3 is TGCGCCAGCAGCCAAAAGGCGGTCTCTGGGGCCAACGTCCTGACTTTC. This encodes CASSQKAVSGANVLTF.

The genes are TRBV13 and TRBJ2-1; 11 nucleotides line up with TRBD2. There are 16 residues in the CDR3. V lost 4 bases and J lost 3; bases outside the gene matches: 5. CDR1 PRHDT and CDR2 FYEKMQ come from the germline V gene (reference sequence). The CDR3 region is CASSSPGLADYNEQFF. CDR3 DNA: TGTGCCAGCAGCTCCCCGGGACTAGCGGACTACAATGAGCAGTTCTTC.

This clonotype turned up a few times. This chain links TRBV6-2 or TRBV6-3 with TRBJ1-1; D possibly corresponds to TRBD1 (5 bases). The germline V and J ends were trimmed by 7 bases and 8 bases, with 26 bases remaining between them. Germline V CDR1 and CDR2: MNHEY, SVGEGT. CDR3 size: 16 residues. The CDR3 sequence: CASNPGAWSGSAEAFF. CDR3 sequence (DNA): TGTGCCAGCAATCCTGGGGCCTGGTCGGGTTCGGCCGAAGCTTTCTTT.

This chain joins TRBV30 and TRBJ2-7; the D gene is possibly TRBD2 (7 bases). CDR1 is GTSNPN, CDR2 SVGIG, per germline (reference sequence). There are 13 residues in the CDR3. V was pared by 4 bases and J by 7 bases, with 17 bases between. The CDR3 spells CAWTLGGAREQYF. The CDR3 DNA follows: TGTGCCTGGACCCTGGGGGGGGCCCGGGAGCAGTACTTC.

This sequence joins TRBV6-1 and TRBJ2-5; no reliable D call. The V gene's germline CDR1 is MNHNS and CDR2 SASEGT. The CDR3 contains 15 residues. V was shortened by 1 base and J by 0 bases, with 9 bases between the two germline ends. The CDR3 protein is CASSEDSAYQETQYF. CDR3 nucleotides: TGTGCCAGCAGTGAAGATAGTGCCTACCAAGAGACCCAGTACTTC.